This T cell receptor (beta chain) stems from a study of vaccination effects on CD4 cells after COVID-19. Study outcomes and limitations: Marked clonal contraction of both clone types appeared late after vaccination. Cross-reactivity toward common cold coronaviruses was confined to only 1 of 255 vaccine-induced clones in healthy vaccinees. There were few convalescent patients in the study and no early post-infection timepoints.

The assay was immunoSEQ multiplex PCR, and TCRdb's table has in-frame clones only and misses some. Counted here are about 55,000 clones, more than 60% occurring once; the ten biggest clones make up about 17%. Note on this clone: Its antigen is currently unknown.

In the ViraFEST assay, antigen-specific CD4+ clonotypes were identified by expansion after peptide-pool stimulation. Researchers isolated CD4+ T cells once about 11 days of culture had elapsed. All vaccine recipients tested negative for nucleocapsid antibodies and had never contracted SARS-CoV-2 infection. CDR1 and CDR2 from the germline V gene are MNHEY and SVGAGI. Trimming removed 7 bases from V and 3 bases from J; junction bases left unmatched: 8. The CDR3 totals 14 residues. This receptor was identified in a human donor who received a COVID-19 vaccine. The rearrangement links TRBV6-5 to TRBJ2-7; TRBD2 matches at 8 bases. This sample comprised CD4+ T cells from PBMCs cultured with SARS-CoV-2 spike peptides, obtained before COVID-19 vaccination. The CDR3 sequence: CASKRLAGRYEQYF. CDR3 coding DNA: TGTGCCAGCAAGCGCCTAGCGGGTCGCTACGAGCAGTACTTC.